This T cell receptor (beta chain) originates from a study of blood T cell repertoires in COVID-19. Study summary: Whether acute or convalescent, the COVID-19 samples came from the United States, Italy and Spain.

Profiled with immunoSEQ multiplex PCR; TCRdb holds only in-frame clones, not every one. The sample contains about 270,000 clones, approximately 89% of which appear only once. Trimming removed 1 base from V and 2 bases from J, with 12 bases in between. Germline V gives CDR1 SGHAT, CDR2 FQNNGV. This CDR3 has 15 residues. Study members were between roughly 18 and 100 years old and lived in some 26 US regions. Participants' own reports of clinical history determined their cohort assignment. Exposed participants came across a COVID-19 case within 2 weeks before study entry. The sequencing input was PBMCs or T cells enriched from blood (not recorded which). This receptor was obtained from a man aged 35 to 55 who had been exposed to COVID-19. V is TRBV11-2 and J is TRBJ2-7; D perhaps matches TRBD1 (5 bases). The CDR3 DNA reads as TGTGCCAGCAGCTTAGTAACAGGACCTACCTACGAGCAGTACTTC. Encoded protein: CASSLVTGPTYEQYF.